The 22 T cell receptor beta chains below were found in one sample sequenced in a study of control samples from healthy donors and cancer patients. This table comes from immunoSEQ multiplex PCR, and its TCRdb copy is limited to in-frame clones, with some not included. The sample consists of approximately 79,000 clones, 70% to 90% of them appearing once. The material sequenced was blood. The receptor set was obtained from a man between 50 and 59 years old in good health.

This clone appeared once. The V gene is TRBV18, the J gene TRBJ2-1; D unclear. Trimming shortened V by 3 bases and J by 3 bases, and 12 bases separated the two germline ends. CDR1 and CDR2 (germline): KGHSH, LQKENI. This CDR3 is 15 amino acids long. CDR3 sequence reads: CASSPRTAIYNEQFF. The CDR3 nucleotides are TGTGCCAGCTCACCTAGGACGGCGATCTACAATGAGCAGTTCTTC.

The chain is built from TRBV10-1 and TRBJ2-1; 8 positions match TRBD2. The germline CDR1 and CDR2 sequences are WNHNN and SYGVQD (reference sequence). V shed 7 bases, J shed 1 base, and the junction held 12 bases outside the gene matches. This CDR3 is 17 amino acids long. The CDR3 DNA reads as TGCGCCAGCAAATCAATCTATAGCGGGGTTTCCTACAATGAGCAGTTCTTC. Amino acid sequence: CASKSIYSGVSYNEQFF.

The rearrangement joins TRBV4-1 to TRBJ2-1; no clear D gene. Germline CDR1 and CDR2: MGHRA and YSYEKL. With 3 bases removed from V and 10 bases from J, the gap between germline ends came to 13 bases. The CDR3 covers 13 residues. CDR3 nucleotide sequence: TGCGCCAGCAGCCAGGGGTTTCTTAACGAGCAGTTCTTC. Amino acid sequence: CASSQGFLNEQFF.

This clone was seen just once. The CDR3 DNA sequence: TGTGCCAGCAGTTACTCCATCGATGGCACCGGGGAGCTGTTTTTT. This encodes CASSYSIDGTGELFF. This chain uses TRBV6-2 or TRBV6-3 with TRBJ2-2; D not resolved. The CDR3 loop spans 15 amino acids. V was shortened by 0 bases and J by 4 bases, with 9 bases between the two germline ends. Germline V lookup: CDR1 MNHEY, CDR2 SVGEGT.

J is TRBJ2-5 and V is TRBV11-2, with 8 bases identical to TRBD2. Per germline, CDR1 SGHAT and CDR2 FQNNGV. The CDR3 extends over 15 amino acids. The V and J ends lost 1 base and 5 bases, in that order; junction bases with no gene match: 6. CDR3 loop: CASSLASGGLETQYF. CDR3 nucleotides: TGTGCCAGCAGCTTAGCCAGCGGGGGATTGGAGACCCAGTACTTC.

J is TRBJ2-5 and V is TRBV18; 8 bases are shared with TRBD1. This CDR3 contains 15 residues. CDR1 and CDR2 from the germline V gene are KGHSH and LQKENI. Germline trimming cut 3 bases from V and 2 bases from J; bases unmatched to any gene: 5. The CDR3 region has the DNA TGTGCCAGCTCACCTCTAGGGACAGGACAAGAGACCCAGTACTTC. Its protein product is CASSPLGTGQETQYF.

In this sample, this clone turned up once. J is TRBJ2-2 and V is TRBV7-4; D remains unclear. V gave up 2 bases and J gave up 3 bases, with 4 bases separating them. The CDR3 loop spans 13 amino acids. Germline V lookup: CDR1 SGHVT, CDR2 SQSDAQ. The CDR3, as DNA: TGTGCCAGCAGCTTAAAAGACACCGGGGAGCTGTTTTTT. Its translation is CASSLKDTGELFF.

The V gene is TRBV6-2 or TRBV6-3, the J gene TRBJ1-5; TRBD1 matches at 7 bases. Germline values: CDR1 MNHEY, CDR2 SVGEGT. The CDR3 length is 16 residues. V dropped 5 bases and J dropped 4; count of bases not matched to a gene: 11. CDR3: CASSNSQGEHNQPQHF. CDR3 nucleotides: TGTGCCAGCAGTAATTCGCAGGGGGAGCATAATCAGCCCCAGCATTTT.

As for this clone: Other nucleotide sequences in the sample specify the same CDR3. The chain employs TRBV4-1 and TRBJ2-7; 8 nucleotides align to TRBD1. J lost 6 bases, V lost 3 bases, and 7 bases had no gene match. The CDR3 runs 14 residues. Germline assignment: CDR1 MGHRA and CDR2 YSYEKL. The CDR3 region has the DNA TGCGCCAGCAGCCAGGCAGAACAGGGGGTCGAGCAGTACTTC. This gives the protein CASSQAEQGVEQYF.

J is TRBJ1-5 and V is TRBV19; a weak D match, TRBD1 (6 bases). The germline V and J ends were trimmed by 3 bases and 7 bases, with 13 bases remaining between them. The germline CDR1 and CDR2 sequences are LNHDA and SQIVND (reference sequence). The CDR3 consists of 14 residues. CDR3 in amino acids: CASSIGGAGQPQHF. As DNA, the CDR3 is TGTGCCAGTAGTATCGGGGGGGCAGGACAGCCCCAGCATTTT.

V is TRBV6-6 and J is TRBJ1-6, with D perhaps matching TRBD1 (5 bases). This CDR3 is built from 14 residues. Per the germline V gene, CDR1 is MNHNY and CDR2 is SVGAGI (reference sequence). Trimming took off 0 bases at V and 10 bases at J, with 10 bases between the two ends. CDR3 nucleotides: TGTGCCAGCAGTTACTCCTCCGGGGACTCACCCCTCCACTTT. Amino acids: CASSYSSGDSPLHF.

The chain has TRBV7-2 and TRBJ2-1, with D perhaps matching TRBD1 or TRBD2 (5 bases each). V lost 4 bases and J lost 5, with 9 bases in between. The CDR3 extends over 13 amino acids. Per germline, CDR1 SGHTA and CDR2 FQGNSA. The CDR3 region has the DNA TGTGCCAGCAGCTCCCTGGGGGACAATGAGCAGTTCTTC. It codes for CASSSLGDNEQFF.

The V and J genes are TRBV7-3 and TRBJ2-2, with no clear D. This CDR3 has 15 residues. Trimming cost V 5 bases and J 7 bases, with 17 bases left between them. CDR1 is SGHTA and CDR2 is FQGTGA in the germline V gene. The CDR3 DNA reads as TGTGCCAGCAGCGTAGGCGGTGTCAGCAGCGGGGAGCTGTTTTTT. Its translation: CASSVGGVSSGELFF.

The genes are TRBV6-1 and TRBJ2-7, with D unresolved. The length of the CDR3 is 18 residues. From germline, CDR1 is MNHNS and CDR2 SASEGT. V was clipped by 3 bases and J by 2 bases, with 23 bases between them. The CDR3 sequence: CASSEGGRAVLGAYEQYF. In DNA form, the CDR3 reads TGTGCCAGCAGTGAGGGTGGTAGGGCAGTCCTCGGAGCCTACGAGCAGTACTTC.

The chain combines TRBV5-4 with TRBJ1-3; D perhaps matches TRBD1 (6 bases). V dropped 4 bases and J dropped 7 bases, with 15 bases sitting between them. The length of the CDR3 is 14 residues. The germline gives CDR1 SGHNT, CDR2 YYREEE (reference sequence). In nucleotides, the CDR3 is TGTGCCAGCAGCCTGACAGGTCCGCAGAACACCATATATTTT. It is translated as CASSLTGPQNTIYF.

This chain joins TRBV29-1 and TRBJ2-3; TRBD1 matches at 9 bases. The CDR3 extends over 14 amino acids. Germline values: CDR1 SQVTM, CDR2 ANQGSEA. Trimming cost V 6 bases and J 2 bases; bases outside gene matches: 6. CDR3 in DNA: TGCAGCGTGCGTAGGACAGGGGTCACAGATACGCAGTATTTT. Amino acids: CSVRRTGVTDTQYF.

This clone was counted a single time. The chain couples TRBV21-1 to TRBJ2-7. TRBV21-1 is shown as a pseudogene. The CDR3 has 13 residues. CDR3 protein: CASSKEGRGEQYF. In DNA form, the CDR3 reads TGTGCCAGCAGCAAAGAGGGAAGAGGCGAGCAGTACTTC.

This sequence joins TRBV6-5 and TRBJ1-1; D gene uncertain. The ends were cut back, 7 bases at V and 1 base at J, with 16 bases in the middle. The germline V gene encodes CDR1 MNHEY and CDR2 SVGAGI. This CDR3 spans 15 amino acids. The CDR3 spells CASTNTGGENTEAFF. As DNA, the CDR3 is TGTGCCAGCACCAATACGGGCGGAGAGAACACTGAAGCTTTCTTT.

The table lists this clone with a few counts. The chain carries TRBV5-1 and TRBJ2-5; TRBD2 aligns across 8 bases. V gave up 2 bases and J gave up 5 bases; unmatched junction bases: 8. Germline CDR1 SGHRS, CDR2 YFSETQ. The CDR3 has 15 amino acids. The CDR3 reads CASSFSGGESETQYF. CDR3 DNA sequence: TGCGCCAGCAGCTTCAGCGGGGGAGAGTCGGAGACCCAGTACTTC.

The J gene is TRBJ1-1, the V gene TRBV20-1, with D possibly TRBD1 on 6 matching bases. Germline lookup yields CDR1 DFQATT and CDR2 SNEGSKA (reference sequence). CDR3 size: 11 residues. V shed 5 bases and J shed 9 bases, with 13 bases lying between them. CDR3 nucleotide sequence: TGCAGTGCTTGGGGGGGCACCCAAGCTTTCTTT. Its translation is CSAWGGTQAFF.

This chain connects TRBV7-9 to TRBJ1-1, with TRBD1 as a possible D gene (5 bases). The CDR3 extends over 19 amino acids. Trimming cost V 2 bases and J 1 base, with 23 bases left between them. The germline V gene encodes CDR1 SEHNR and CDR2 FQNEAQ (reference sequence). The CDR3: CASSLMVSSMPGGNTEAFF. In DNA, the CDR3 is TGTGCCAGCAGCTTAATGGTATCTAGCATGCCCGGGGGGAACACTGAAGCTTTCTTT. The entire variable domain, with the rest obtained from reference TRBV7-9 and TRBJ1-1, is as follows: DTGVSQNPRHKITKRGQNVTFRCDPISEHNRLYWYRQTLGQGPEFLTYFQNEAQLEKSRLLSDRFSAERPKGSFSTLEIQRTEQGDSAMYLCASSLMVSSMPGGNTEAFFGQGTRLTVV.

This rearrangement joins TRBV20-1 to TRBJ1-1; D remains unclear. In germline, CDR1 is DFQATT, CDR2 SNEGSKA (reference sequence). The CDR3 runs 11 residues. V lost 3 bases and J lost 7, with 9 bases in between. CDR3 residues: CSASSQIEAFF. DNA for the CDR3: TGCAGTGCTAGTTCTCAAATTGAAGCTTTCTTT.